The 8 T cell receptor beta chains listed next were all sequenced from one sample in a study of CD8 T cells in ankylosing spondylitis. TCRdb ran MiXCR on the 5' RACE reads and lists one entry per CDR3 protein. The data contain roughly 230,000 distinct CDR3 sequences, approximately 7.6% of them singletons. The sequenced material came from blood, either unsorted or a sorted T cell fraction (not recorded which). The source of these receptors is a female donor with ankylosing spondylitis or in good health (not recorded which).

This clonotype was seen ten or more times. This chain uses TRBV20-1 with TRBJ2-2; 10 positions match TRBD2. Trimming took 4 bases from V and 5 from J; bases not matched to a gene: 10. Looked up from germline, CDR1 is DFQATT and CDR2 is SNEGSKA (reference sequence). The CDR3 contains 16 residues. DNA of the CDR3: TGCAGTGCTAAGAAATCCGGGACTAGCGTTACCGGGGAGCTGTTTTTT. Protein: CSAKKSGTSVTGELFF.

This clonotype was picked up a small number of times. CDR3 sequence: CASSWGQGPQETQYF. CDR3 bases: TGTGCCAGCAGCTGGGGACAGGGCCCCCAAGAGACCCAGTACTTC. The chain is built from TRBV7-2 and TRBJ2-5, with 9 bases identical to TRBD1. CDR1 and CDR2 (germline): SGHTA, FQGNSA. V lost 4 bases and J lost 1; bases outside the gene matches: 4. There are 15 residues in the CDR3.

This clonotype was observed many times. This chain joins TRBV7-6 and TRBJ2-5, with D perhaps matching TRBD2 (6 bases). The germline V gene has CDR1 SGHVS and CDR2 FNYEAQ. CDR3 length: 14 residues. V was pared by 4 bases and J by 4 bases, with 13 bases between. For the CDR3, the DNA is TGTGCCAGCAGCTCTGGGCGGGGAGGAGAGACCCAGTACTTC. Translating gives CASSSGRGGETQYF.

At least ten counts were recorded for this clonotype. J is TRBJ1-1 and V is TRBV2, with TRBD1 matching over 7 bases. CDR1 and CDR2 (germline): SNHLY, FYNNEI. This CDR3 has 13 residues. Germline trimming cut 10 bases from V and 4 bases from J; bases unmatched to any gene: 9. CDR3 residues: CAIPGGEVTEAFF. The CDR3 DNA sequence: TGTGCCATCCCAGGGGGTGAGGTCACTGAAGCTTTCTTT.

This clonotype was counted ten times or more. The chain joins TRBV9 to TRBJ1-1; TRBD1 agrees at 7 bases. The CDR3 runs 13 residues. The V gene's germline CDR1 is SGDLS and CDR2 YYNGEE. V was pared by 0 bases and J by 5 bases, with 1 base of the junction left unmatched. The CDR3: CASSVGGQTEAFF. In nucleotides, the CDR3 is TGTGCCAGCAGCGTAGGGGGACAGACTGAAGCTTTCTTT.

There are many counts of this clonotype. The chain recombines TRBV28 with TRBJ2-5; D possibly matches TRBD1 or TRBD2 (5 bases each). With 6 bases removed from V and 2 bases from J, the gap between germline ends came to 13 bases. CDR1 and CDR2 from the germline V gene are MDHEN and SYDVKM. CDR3 size: 14 residues. CDR3 nucleotide sequence: TGTGCCAGCAGCCTTGGGGGAAGACAAGAGACCCAGTACTTC. Translating it yields CASSLGGRQETQYF.

This clonotype was seen many times. This sequence joins TRBV7-2 and TRBJ1-6; D ambiguous. Trimming left V 1 base short and J 10 bases short, with 8 bases between. Germline V gene data show CDR1 as SGHTA and CDR2 as FQGNSA. The length of the CDR3 is 13 residues. The CDR3 nucleotides are TGTGCCAGCAGCTTAGTTTTAGAATCACCCCTCCACTTT. It yields the protein CASSLVLESPLHF.

At least ten counts were recorded for this clonotype. This chain links TRBV20-1 with TRBJ1-2; TRBD1 might be the D (5 bases). The germline V and J ends were trimmed by 5 bases and 4 bases, with 26 bases remaining between them. Germline lookup yields CDR1 DFQATT and CDR2 SNEGSKA (reference sequence). This CDR3 has 17 residues. The CDR3 region has the DNA TGCAGTGCTCGCACTTACCGGGGCCTGAAATCAGGCTATGGCTACACCTTC. It is translated as CSARTYRGLKSGYGYTF.